The 4 T cell receptor beta chains given below trace back to one sample, sequenced in a study of cytomegalovirus exposure and HLA in healthy donors. The PCR contained 60 Vbeta and 13 Jbeta primers. TCRdb's copy holds only in-frame clones and misses some; the assay was immunoSEQ multiplex PCR. The sample consists of tens of thousands of clones, over 60% of them appearing once. Material for sequencing was PBMCs. Source of these receptors: a woman aged 40 to 50 in good health and CMV-seropositive.

Note on this clone: A read error may account for a junction end that differs from germline. The genes are TRBV7-7 and TRBJ2-6; 10 bases match TRBD2. Germline V gives CDR1 SSHAT, CDR2 FNYEAQ (reference sequence). CDR3 length: 18 amino acids. CDR3 bases: TGTGCTAGCAGCTTAGCGGGGGGTTATTACTCTGGGGCCAACGTCCTGACTTTC. This sequence encodes CASSLAGGYYSGANVLTF.

This clone came up a few times. The chain combines TRBV27 with TRBJ2-5, with TRBD2 identical over 7 bases. Germline assignment: CDR1 MNHEY and CDR2 SMNVEV (reference sequence). The CDR3 has 14 amino acids. Unmatched junction bases numbered 12, after V lost 5 bases and J lost 9 bases. CDR3 amino acids: CASSLTDAGRAQYF. CDR3 nucleotide sequence: TGTGCCAGCAGTCTCACAGATGCGGGGAGGGCCCAGTACTTC.

The chain has TRBV6-5 and TRBJ2-1, with a possible D match to TRBD1 (6 bases). In germline, CDR1 is MNHEY, CDR2 SVGAGI. This CDR3 contains 15 residues. V lost 0 bases, J lost 11 bases, and 17 bases lay in between. The CDR3: CASSYSRGTPEKQFF. CDR3 bases: TGTGCCAGCAGTTACTCGAGGGGGACACCGGAAAAGCAGTTCTTC.

The chain combines TRBV30 with TRBJ2-5; maybe TRBD1 (6 bases). The CDR3 consists of 10 residues. V lost 5 bases, J lost 14 bases, and 15 bases lay in between. The germline V gene encodes CDR1 GTSNPN and CDR2 SVGIG (reference sequence). CDR3 in amino acids: CAWGGHPLYF. The CDR3 DNA reads TGTGCCTGGGGGGGACATCCTCTATACTTC.